This passage covers 13 T cell receptor beta chains from one sample sequenced in a study of vaccination effects on CD4 cells after COVID-19. Antigen-specific CD4+ T cells were first expanded with viral peptide pools by the ViraFEST assay and only then sequenced. Culture proceeded for more than nine days, and CD4+ T cells were then isolated. Sometime from March through December 2020, the person acquired a SARS-CoV-2 infection that PCR confirmed. Here immunoSEQ multiplex PCR was the method, and the copy in TCRdb shows in-frame clones only, minus some. The sample records 70,000 or so clones, 65% to 85% being singletons. For these receptors, no antigen is known. The source material was CD4+ T cells from PBMCs cultured with HIV peptides, sampled before COVID-19 vaccination. The subset: HIV-1 Nef peptide pool negative control/reference culture. The receptors stem from a human donor who had a prior SARS-CoV-2 infection.

The chain couples TRBV18 to TRBJ2-7; no firm D call. The CDR3 covers 13 residues. V was pared by 3 bases and J by 3 bases, with 9 bases between. CDR1 is KGHSH and CDR2 is LQKENI in the germline V gene. The CDR3 sequence: CASSPIIHYEQYF. The DNA for the CDR3 is TGTGCCAGCTCACCTATAATACACTACGAGCAGTACTTC.

The chain has TRBV5-4 and TRBJ2-2; D might be TRBD1 or TRBD2, each matching 6 bases. Deletions cut 2 bases from V and 7 bases from J, with 18 bases between. This CDR3 is built from 16 residues. Germline CDR1 and CDR2: SGHNT and YYREEE (reference sequence). CDR3 amino acids: CASSFELTGGNGELFF. DNA of the CDR3: TGTGCCAGCAGCTTTGAGTTGACAGGAGGGAACGGGGAGCTGTTTTTT.

The rearrangement uses TRBV27 and TRBJ2-7, with 7 bases aligning to TRBD1. The J segment lost 3 bases and the V segment lost 6 bases, leaving 17 bases of the junction unmatched. CDR3 length equals 17 residues. From germline, CDR1 is MNHEY and CDR2 SMNVEV (reference sequence). The chain's CDR3 is CASSQFRPGTDYYEQYF. Written as DNA, the CDR3 is TGTGCCAGCAGCCAATTCCGTCCCGGGACAGATTACTACGAGCAGTACTTC.

This chain connects TRBV7-2 to TRBJ1-3; D not certain. The CDR3 spans 14 residues. Trimming stripped 1 base from V and 4 bases from J, with 8 bases between. Germline lookup yields CDR1 SGHTA and CDR2 FQGNSA. The CDR3 DNA sequence: TGTGCCAGCAGCTTAGTTGTGCGCGGAAACACCATATATTTT. Its protein is CASSLVVRGNTIYF.

This rearrangement joins TRBV2 to TRBJ1-1; D is undetermined. Germline values: CDR1 SNHLY, CDR2 FYNNEI. The CDR3 contains 13 residues. The V end was cut by 4 bases, the J end by 6 bases, with 12 bases between. The CDR3 DNA follows: TGTGCCAGCAGTGTAAATTGGGAGGCTGAAGCTTTCTTT. Translated: CASSVNWEAEAFF. Complete variable domain (other parts from reference TRBV2 and TRBJ1-1): EPEVTQTPSHQVTQMGQEVILRCVPISNHLYFYWYRQILGQKVEFLVSFYNNEISEKSEIFDDQFSVERPDGSNFTLKIRSTKLEDSAMYFCASSVNWEAEAFFGQGTRLTVV.

The V call is TRBV5-3, the J call TRBJ2-4; 7 bases fit TRBD1. TRBV5-3 has ORF status, its function being uncertain. The CDR3 has 15 residues. The ends lost 4 bases at V and 0 bases at J; junction bases unmatched: 4. The DNA of the CDR3 is TGTGCCAGAAGCCTGGACAGGTTAGCCAAAAACATTCAGTACTTC. Its protein product is CARSLDRLAKNIQYF.

The chain links TRBV5-4 to TRBJ2-7, with no clear D. The germline gives CDR1 SGHNT, CDR2 YYREEE (reference sequence). There are 12 residues in the CDR3. Trimming stripped 0 bases from V and 5 bases from J, with 6 bases between. The CDR3 region is CASSLDYHEQYF. The CDR3 DNA reads as TGTGCCAGCAGCTTGGACTACCACGAGCAGTACTTC. Full variable domain (remainder filled in from reference TRBV5-4 and TRBJ2-7): ETGVTQSPTHLIKTRGQQVTLRCSSQSGHNTVSWYQQALGQGPQFIFQYYREEENGRGNFPPRFSGLQFPNYSSELNVNALELDDSALYLCASSLDYHEQYFGPGTRLTVT.

The J gene is TRBJ1-1, the V gene TRBV7-2, with D uncertain. The germline V gene has CDR1 SGHTA and CDR2 FQGNSA. This CDR3 comprises 17 residues. Trimming cost V 0 bases and J 1 base, with 15 bases left between them. The CDR3 sequence: CASSLASWYGENTEAFF. CDR3 nucleotide sequence: TGTGCCAGCAGCTTAGCGAGCTGGTACGGGGAGAACACTGAAGCTTTCTTT. The full variable domain, rest sourced from reference TRBV7-2 and TRBJ1-1, is GAGVSQSPSNKVTEKGKDVELRCDPISGHTALYWYRQSLGQGLEFLIYFQGNSAPDKSGLPSDRFSAERTGGSVSTLTIQRTQQEDSAVYLCASSLASWYGENTEAFFGQGTRLTVV.

The chain joins TRBV7-2 to TRBJ2-3; no firm D call. This CDR3 comprises 13 residues. V shed 4 bases and J shed 4 bases, with 9 bases lying between them. Germline V CDR1 and CDR2: SGHTA, FQGNSA. The CDR3 DNA reads as TGTGCCAGCAGCTCAGTCTCGGCAGATACGCAGTATTTT. This sequence encodes CASSSVSADTQYF.

This clone was observed a few times. The gene calls are TRBV5-6 and TRBJ2-7; 8 bases line up with TRBD2. The ends lost 0 bases at V and 0 bases at J; junction bases unmatched: 2. The CDR3 consists of 15 residues. CDR1 SGHDT and CDR2 YYEEEE come from the germline V gene. CDR3 region: CASSLGLASSYEQYF. CDR3 coding DNA: TGTGCCAGCAGCTTGGGACTAGCGAGCTCCTACGAGCAGTACTTC.

This clone appeared a few times. The gene calls are TRBV30 and TRBJ2-7, with TRBD2 matching over 7 bases. Losses at the gene ends were 5 bases for V and 3 bases for J; bases not matched to a gene: 7. Germline V gives CDR1 GTSNPN, CDR2 SVGIG (reference sequence). The CDR3 totals 13 residues. The CDR3 coding sequence is TGTGCCTGGGGGGAGGGGCAGGGCTACGAGCAGTACTTC. Protein product: CAWGEGQGYEQYF.

The V gene is TRBV7-9, the J gene TRBJ1-6; D gene uncertain. Trimming cost V 2 bases and J 16 bases, with 12 bases left between them. The V gene's germline CDR1 is SEHNR and CDR2 FQNEAQ (reference sequence). The CDR3 runs 12 residues. The CDR3 loop is CASSLLGAGLHF. The CDR3 region has the DNA TGTGCCAGCAGCTTATTGGGTGCAGGTCTCCACTTT.

V and J are TRBV5-1 and TRBJ2-5; 7 bases are a match to TRBD1. CDR1 and CDR2 from the germline V gene are SGHRS and YFSETQ. The CDR3 totals 16 residues. Germline trimming cut 3 bases from V and 4 bases from J; bases unmatched to any gene: 12. This chain's CDR3 is CASSSYPLEGAETQYF. The DNA of the CDR3 is TGCGCCAGCAGCTCCTACCCGCTTGAGGGGGCAGAGACCCAGTACTTC.